This entry lists 23 T cell receptor beta chains sequenced from one sample in a study of identical twins. TCRdb re-analysed the 5' RACE reads in MiXCR, keeping a single row per CDR3 protein. The sample contains hundreds of thousands of distinct CDR3 sequences, 7.5% to 9.5% of which appear only once. A further study also used this sample, focusing on yellow fever vaccine responses in identical twins.

Sequenced input: CD8+ T cells sorted from blood. The receptors were sampled from a woman between 18 and 29 years old in good health.

This clonotype turned up a few times. The rearrangement links TRBV4-3 to TRBJ2-7; TRBD1 agrees at 8 bases. Trimming took 3 bases from V and 3 from J; bases not matched to a gene: 7. This CDR3 contains 15 residues. Per germline, CDR1 LGHNA and CDR2 YSLEER. CDR3 DNA sequence: TGCGCCAGCAGCCAGGAGACAGGGGACAACTACGAGCAGTACTTC. Residues: CASSQETGDNYEQYF.

This clonotype came up many times. The chain recombines TRBV12-3 or TRBV12-4 with TRBJ2-7, with D possibly TRBD2 on 5 matching bases. The CDR3 contains 17 residues. V dropped 3 bases and J dropped 4 bases, with 22 bases sitting between them. The CDR3 loop reads CASSFFPPGLAIYEQYF. CDR3 nucleotides: TGTGCCAGCAGTTTTTTTCCTCCCGGGCTAGCTATATACGAGCAGTACTTC.

This clonotype was recorded a few times. This chain links TRBV29-1 with TRBJ1-2; D not resolved. Trimming left V 4 bases short and J 7 bases short, with 19 bases between. CDR1 and CDR2 from the germline V gene are SQVTM and ANQGSEA. This CDR3 spans 14 amino acids. This CDR3 is CSVVSPGVGGGYTF. CDR3 nucleotide sequence: TGCAGCGTTGTTTCGCCCGGCGTCGGAGGTGGCTACACCTTC.

A few counts support this clonotype. The chain links TRBV20-1 to TRBJ2-3; 9 bases fit TRBD2. The V segment lost 6 bases and the J segment 2 bases; nucleotides outside the gene matches: 6. Germline CDR1 and CDR2: DFQATT and SNEGSKA (reference sequence). This CDR3 is built from 14 residues. CDR3 protein: CSARTSVFTDTQYF. The CDR3 DNA sequence: TGCAGTGCACGGACTAGCGTATTCACAGATACGCAGTATTTT.

This clonotype has a count of ten or more. The J gene is TRBJ1-1, the V gene TRBV5-6; D perhaps matches TRBD1 (5 bases). Trimming took 3 bases from V and 9 from J, leaving 9 bases between them. CDR1 is SGHDT and CDR2 is YYEEEE in the germline V gene. CDR3 length equals 11 residues. The CDR3 is CASSSDRKAFF. The CDR3 nucleotides read TGTGCCAGCAGCTCCGACAGAAAAGCTTTCTTT. Full variable domain (outside the CDR3, taken from reference TRBV5-6 and TRBJ1-1): DAGVTQSPTHLIKTRGQQVTLRCSPKSGHDTVSWYQQALGQGPQFIFQYYEEEERQRGNFPDRFSGHQFPNYSSELNVNALLLGDSALYLCASSSDRKAFFGQGTRLTVV.

This clonotype was detected a few times. The rearrangement links TRBV27 to TRBJ1-1; D unclear. In germline, CDR1 is MNHEY, CDR2 SMNVEV (reference sequence). The CDR3 loop spans 13 amino acids. V gave up 7 bases and J gave up 3 bases, with 12 bases separating them. In DNA, the CDR3 is TGTGCCAGCATGGGAGGGTTGGACACTGAAGCTTTCTTT. Translating it yields CASMGGLDTEAFF.

This clonotype was counted only a few times. The chain uses TRBV2 and TRBJ1-3; D is ambiguous. Per the germline V gene, CDR1 is SNHLY and CDR2 is FYNNEI. The CDR3 contains 14 residues. The V and J ends lost 2 bases and 4 bases respectively, with 9 bases between them. As DNA, the CDR3 is TGTGCCAGCAGTGAAAAGGGCTACGGAAACACCATATATTTT. This sequence encodes CASSEKGYGNTIYF.

This chain joins TRBV7-2 and TRBJ2-7; 10 nucleotides align to TRBD2. This CDR3 has 16 residues. CDR1 and CDR2 from the germline V gene are SGHTA and FQGNSA. V lost 5 bases, J lost 7 bases, and 14 bases stayed unmatched. The CDR3 region is CASSLSPAGGSREQYF. In DNA, the CDR3 is TGTGCCAGCAGCCTATCCCCAGCGGGAGGGTCCAGAGAGCAGTACTTC. Variable domain in full (rest from reference TRBV7-2 and TRBJ2-7): GAGVSQSPSNKVTEKGKDVELRCDPISGHTALYWYRQSLGQGLEFLIYFQGNSAPDKSGLPSDRFSAERTGGSVSTLTIQRTQQEDSAVYLCASSLSPAGGSREQYFGPGTRLTVT.

As for this clonotype: This sequence may be a read error, since a much larger clone differs from it by one base. J is TRBJ2-7 and V is TRBV4-1; D is undetermined. CDR1 and CDR2 (germline): MGHRA, YSYEKL. This CDR3 comprises 14 residues. In DNA, the CDR3 is TGCACCAGCAGCCAAGAACTCCTAAGTAACGAGCAGTACTTC. It codes for CTSSQELLSNEQYF.

This clonotype was picked up many times. The CDR3 loop is CASSYSRGLAGDPSYNEQFF. CDR3 sequence (DNA): TGTGCCAGCAGTTACTCGAGGGGGCTAGCGGGAGACCCCTCCTACAATGAGCAGTTCTTC. The gene calls are TRBV6-2 or TRBV6-3 and TRBJ2-1, with 10 bases that match TRBD2. Germline CDR1 is MNHEY and CDR2 is SVGEGT. With 0 bases clipped from V and 0 bases from J, the junction kept 11 bases outside the gene matches. This CDR3 contains 20 residues.

The sample holds a few counts of this clonotype. The gene calls are TRBV20-1 and TRBJ1-2; tentative D call: TRBD1 (6 bases). V shed 5 bases and J shed 2 bases, with 12 bases lying between them. The CDR3 has 13 residues. Germline V CDR1 and CDR2: DFQATT, SNEGSKA (reference sequence). DNA for the CDR3: TGCAGTGCTCCACGGACAGACAACTATGGCTACACCTTC. This encodes CSAPRTDNYGYTF.

The sample holds many counts of this clonotype. Sequence at one end of the junction differs from germline and may be a read error. The chain couples TRBV7-9 to TRBJ2-1, with D perhaps matching TRBD1 (5 bases). This CDR3 has 9 amino acids. The germline CDR1 and CDR2 sequences are SEHNR and FQNEAQ (reference sequence). DNA of the CDR3: TGTGCCAGCAGCGACAGCCTCCTGTTC. It yields the protein CASSDSLLF.

This clonotype was recorded many times. The chain links TRBV7-9 to TRBJ2-1, with 11 bases identical to TRBD2. The CDR3 runs 16 residues. Germline CDR1 SEHNR, CDR2 FQNEAQ (reference sequence). J was trimmed by 5 bases and V by 3 bases; bases with no gene match: 6. The CDR3 reads CASSFVTSGRNNEQFF. In DNA form, the CDR3 reads TGTGCCAGCAGCTTTGTTACTAGCGGGAGAAACAATGAGCAGTTCTTC.

The chain carries TRBV15 and TRBJ1-1; D possibly corresponds to TRBD1 (5 bases). Germline V gene lookup returns CDR1 LNHNV and CDR2 YYDKDF (reference sequence). This CDR3 has 15 amino acids. V was cut by 0 bases and J by 0 bases, with 8 bases left in between. The CDR3 DNA reads TGTGCCACCAGCAGAGATAAGGGGATGAACACTGAAGCTTTCTTT. Residues: CATSRDKGMNTEAFF.

This chain connects TRBV7-9 to TRBJ1-1, with 8 nucleotides matching TRBD1. The CDR3 consists of 15 residues. J lost 4 bases, V lost 2 bases, and 6 bases had no gene match. The germline V gene has CDR1 SEHNR and CDR2 FQNEAQ (reference sequence). CDR3 nucleotides: TGTGCCAGCAGCTTACTACAGGGGGAGACCACTGAAGCTTTCTTT. Protein: CASSLLQGETTEAFF. The full variable domain, with the rest looked up from reference TRBV7-9 and TRBJ1-1, is DTGVSQNPRHKITKRGQNVTFRCDPISEHNRLYWYRQTLGQGPEFLTYFQNEAQLEKSRLLSDRFSAERPKGSFSTLEIQRTEQGDSAMYLCASSLLQGETTEAFFGQGTRLTVV.

This clonotype was observed a few times. The V gene is TRBV14, the J gene TRBJ2-7; 10 nucleotides match TRBD2. From germline, CDR1 is SGHDN and CDR2 FVKESK. The CDR3 runs to 13 residues. Unmatched junction bases numbered 3, after V lost 4 bases and J lost 6 bases. The CDR3 region is CASSLLAGVEQYF. CDR3 nucleotide sequence: TGTGCCAGCAGCCTTCTAGCGGGGGTCGAGCAGTACTTC.

This clonotype was detected ten times or more. The rearrangement links TRBV7-8 to TRBJ2-1, with 8 bases matching TRBD1. Germline trimming cut 4 bases from V and 1 base from J; bases unmatched to any gene: 6. This CDR3 is 16 amino acids long. Germline V CDR1 and CDR2: SGHVS, FQNEAQ. The CDR3 coding sequence is TGTGCCAGCAGCTCGCTGCAGGGGGCTTCCTACAATGAGCAGTTCTTC. Protein: CASSSLQGASYNEQFF. The variable domain in full, with the rest retrieved from reference TRBV7-8 and TRBJ2-1, is GAGVSQSPRYKVAKRGQDVALRCDPISGHVSLFWYQQALGQGPEFLTYFQNEAQLDKSGLPSDRFFAERPEGSVSTLKIQRTQQEDSAVYLCASSSLQGASYNEQFFGPGTRLTVL.

A few counts support this clonotype. The chain has TRBV7-2 and TRBJ2-7; 9 nucleotides align to TRBD2. Per the germline V gene, CDR1 is SGHTA and CDR2 is FQGNSA. This CDR3 comprises 16 residues. Trimming at V came to 4 bases and at J to 2 bases, leaving 9 bases not matched to a gene. The CDR3 DNA reads as TGTGCCAGCAGCTCCCGCGGACTAGCGCCACCCTACGAGCAGTACTTC. Translation gives CASSSRGLAPPYEQYF.

This clonotype was recorded a few times. The gene calls are TRBV7-9 and TRBJ2-5, with 7 bases that match TRBD2. Trimming took 8 bases from V and 2 from J; bases not matched to a gene: 2. The CDR3 is made up of 12 amino acids. CDR1 is SEHNR, CDR2 FQNEAQ, per germline (reference sequence). CDR3 sequence reads: CASRGVQETQYF. The CDR3 coding sequence is TGTGCCAGCCGGGGGGTTCAAGAGACCCAGTACTTC.

This clonotype was found a few times. This chain uses TRBV7-9 with TRBJ2-2, with 7 bases identical to TRBD2. Germline CDR1 SEHNR, CDR2 FQNEAQ (reference sequence). V trimming: 5 bases; J trimming: 0 bases; junction bases outside the gene matches: 6. The CDR3 consists of 16 residues. CDR3 region: CASSPILAANTGELFF. The CDR3 nucleotides are TGTGCCAGCAGCCCTATTCTAGCGGCGAACACCGGGGAGCTGTTTTTT.

This clonotype was seen repeatedly, ten times or more. The V gene is TRBV29-1, the J gene TRBJ2-1, with D possibly being TRBD1 (6 bases). The CDR3 has 16 residues. Trimming stripped 3 bases from V and 7 bases from J, with 22 bases between. Germline V CDR1 and CDR2: SQVTM, ANQGSEA. The CDR3 here is CSVELERGSGGNEQFF. The CDR3 nucleotides read TGCAGCGTTGAGTTGGAAAGGGGGTCTGGTGGTAATGAGCAGTTCTTC.

This clonotype was recorded a few times. The J gene is TRBJ2-2, the V gene TRBV28; 8 positions match TRBD2. V shed 3 bases, J shed 3 bases, and the junction held 6 bases outside the gene matches. This CDR3 comprises 16 residues. Germline assignment: CDR1 MDHEN and CDR2 SYDVKM. In nucleotides, the CDR3 is TGTGCCAGCAGTTTGGGGCGGGAGGCGGACACCGGGGAGCTGTTTTTT. Its protein product is CASSLGREADTGELFF.

The rearrangement links TRBV7-9 to TRBJ2-7, with 8 bases matching TRBD1. The germline CDR1 and CDR2 sequences are SEHNR and FQNEAQ (reference sequence). V was pared by 3 bases and J by 3 bases, with 10 bases of the junction left unmatched. The CDR3 contains 16 residues. CDR3 bases: TGTGCCAGCAGCTTTATCTCAGGGGGCGCGGACTACGAGCAGTACTTC. Translated: CASSFISGGADYEQYF.